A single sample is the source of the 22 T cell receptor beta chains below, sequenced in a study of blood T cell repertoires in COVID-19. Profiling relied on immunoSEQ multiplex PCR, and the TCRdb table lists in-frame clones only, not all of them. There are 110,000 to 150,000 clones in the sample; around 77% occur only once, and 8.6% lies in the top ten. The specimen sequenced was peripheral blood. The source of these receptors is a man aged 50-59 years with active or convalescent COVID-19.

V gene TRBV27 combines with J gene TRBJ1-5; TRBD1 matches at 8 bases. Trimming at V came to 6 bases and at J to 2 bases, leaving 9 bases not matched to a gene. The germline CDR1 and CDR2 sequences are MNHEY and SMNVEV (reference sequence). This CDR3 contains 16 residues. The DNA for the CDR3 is TGTGCCAGCAGCCCGGAACAGGGGGAGGGCAATCAGCCCCAGCATTTT. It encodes CASSPEQGEGNQPQHF.

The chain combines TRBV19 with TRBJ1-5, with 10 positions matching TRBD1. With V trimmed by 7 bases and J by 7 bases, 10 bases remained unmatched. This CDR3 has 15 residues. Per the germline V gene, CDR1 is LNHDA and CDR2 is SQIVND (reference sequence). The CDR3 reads CASTTPGQGNQPQHF. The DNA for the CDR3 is TGTGCCAGTACCACTCCGGGACAGGGGAACCAGCCCCAGCATTTT. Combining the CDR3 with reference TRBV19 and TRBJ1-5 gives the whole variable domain DGGITQSPKYLFRKEGQNVTLSCEQNLNHDAMYWYRQDPGQGLRLIYYSQIVNDFQKGDIAEGYSVSREKKESFPLTVTSAQKNPTAFYLCASTTPGQGNQPQHFGDGTRLSIL.

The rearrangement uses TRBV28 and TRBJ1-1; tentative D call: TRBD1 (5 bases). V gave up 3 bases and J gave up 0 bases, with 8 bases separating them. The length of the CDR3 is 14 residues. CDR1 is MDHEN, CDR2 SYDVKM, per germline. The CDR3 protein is CASSFPGLNTEAFF. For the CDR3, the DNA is TGTGCCAGCAGTTTCCCAGGGCTGAACACTGAAGCTTTCTTT. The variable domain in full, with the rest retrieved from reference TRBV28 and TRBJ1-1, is DVKVTQSSRYLVKRTGEKVFLECVQDMDHENMFWYRQDPGLGLRLIYFSYDVKMKEKGDIPEGYSVSREKKERFSLILESASTNQTSMYLCASSFPGLNTEAFFGQGTRLTVV.

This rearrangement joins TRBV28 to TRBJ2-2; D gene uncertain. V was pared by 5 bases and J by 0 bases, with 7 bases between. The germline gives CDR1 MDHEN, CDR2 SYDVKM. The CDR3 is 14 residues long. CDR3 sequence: CASSPATNTGELFF. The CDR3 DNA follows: TGTGCCAGCAGTCCCGCGACGAACACCGGGGAGCTGTTTTTT.

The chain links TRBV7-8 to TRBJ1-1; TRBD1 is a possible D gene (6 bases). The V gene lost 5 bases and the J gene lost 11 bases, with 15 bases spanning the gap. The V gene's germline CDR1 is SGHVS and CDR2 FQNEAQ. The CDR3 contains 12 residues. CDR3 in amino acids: CASSQRGGEAFF. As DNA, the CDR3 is TGTGCCAGCAGCCAAAGGGGGGGCGAGGCTTTCTTT.

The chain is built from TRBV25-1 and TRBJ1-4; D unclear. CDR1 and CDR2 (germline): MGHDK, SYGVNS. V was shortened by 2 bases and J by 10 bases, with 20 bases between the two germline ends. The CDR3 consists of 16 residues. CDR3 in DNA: TGTGCCAGCAGTGAAGGCGGGGTAGGAGGGCTGCGAAAACTGTTTTTT. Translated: CASSEGGVGGLRKLFF.

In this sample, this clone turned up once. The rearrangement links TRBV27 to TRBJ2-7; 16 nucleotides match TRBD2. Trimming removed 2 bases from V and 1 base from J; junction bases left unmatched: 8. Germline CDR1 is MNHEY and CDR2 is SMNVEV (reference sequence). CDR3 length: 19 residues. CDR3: CASSLEPPGLAGGSYEQYF. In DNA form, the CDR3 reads TGTGCCAGCAGTTTAGAACCCCCGGGACTAGCGGGAGGGTCCTACGAGCAGTACTTC.

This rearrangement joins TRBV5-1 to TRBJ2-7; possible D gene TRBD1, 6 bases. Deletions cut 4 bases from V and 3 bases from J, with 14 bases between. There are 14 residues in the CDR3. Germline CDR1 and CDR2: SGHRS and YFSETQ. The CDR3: CASSTTGSRYEQYF. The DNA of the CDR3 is TGCGCCAGCAGCACCACAGGGTCGCGCTACGAGCAGTACTTC. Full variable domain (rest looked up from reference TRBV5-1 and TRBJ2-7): KAGVTQTPRYLIKTRGQQVTLSCSPISGHRSVSWYQQTPGQGLQFLFEYFSETQRNKGNFPGRFSGRQFSNSRSEMNVSTLELGDSALYLCASSTTGSRYEQYFGPGTRLTVT.

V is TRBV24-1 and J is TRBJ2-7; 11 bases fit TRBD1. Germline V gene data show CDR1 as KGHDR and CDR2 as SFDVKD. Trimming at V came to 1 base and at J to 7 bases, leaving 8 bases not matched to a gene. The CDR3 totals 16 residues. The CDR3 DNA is TGTGCCACCAGTGATTTTAATGTGGGGACAGGGGGTGAGCAGTACTTC. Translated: CATSDFNVGTGGEQYF.

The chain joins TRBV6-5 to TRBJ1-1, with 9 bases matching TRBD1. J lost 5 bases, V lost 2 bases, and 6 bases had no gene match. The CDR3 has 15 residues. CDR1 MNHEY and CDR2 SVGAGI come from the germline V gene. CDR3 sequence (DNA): TGTGCCAGCAGTTACAATGGACAGGGGACGACTGAAGCTTTCTTT. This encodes CASSYNGQGTTEAFF.

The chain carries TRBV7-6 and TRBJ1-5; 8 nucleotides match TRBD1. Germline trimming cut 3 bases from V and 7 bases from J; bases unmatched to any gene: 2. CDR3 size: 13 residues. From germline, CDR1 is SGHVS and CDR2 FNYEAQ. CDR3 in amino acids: CASSLGQEQPQHF. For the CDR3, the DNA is TGTGCCAGCAGCTTGGGACAGGAACAGCCCCAGCATTTT.

The CDR3 loop is CASGSGTGGWAGNTIYF. The CDR3 DNA sequence: TGTGCCAGCGGCTCCGGGACAGGGGGCTGGGCTGGAAACACCATATATTTT. V and J are TRBV9 and TRBJ1-3, with 12 bases matching TRBD1. CDR3 length equals 17 residues. Looked up from germline, CDR1 is SGDLS and CDR2 is YYNGEE. Trimming removed 7 bases from V and 2 bases from J; junction bases left unmatched: 10.

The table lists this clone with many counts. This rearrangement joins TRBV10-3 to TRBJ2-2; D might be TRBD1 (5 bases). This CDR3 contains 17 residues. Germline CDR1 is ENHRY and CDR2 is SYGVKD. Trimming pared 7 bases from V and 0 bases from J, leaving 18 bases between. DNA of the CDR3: TGTGCCATCAAGAATCCTTTGACAGCCGCGAACACCGGGGAGCTGTTTTTT. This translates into CAIKNPLTAANTGELFF.

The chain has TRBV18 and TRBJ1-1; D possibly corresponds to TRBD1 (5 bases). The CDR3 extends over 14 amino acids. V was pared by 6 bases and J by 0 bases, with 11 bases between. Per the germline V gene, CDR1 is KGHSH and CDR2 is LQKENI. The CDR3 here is CASSTTGVNTEAFF. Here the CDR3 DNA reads TGTGCCAGCTCCACCACGGGGGTGAACACTGAAGCTTTCTTT.

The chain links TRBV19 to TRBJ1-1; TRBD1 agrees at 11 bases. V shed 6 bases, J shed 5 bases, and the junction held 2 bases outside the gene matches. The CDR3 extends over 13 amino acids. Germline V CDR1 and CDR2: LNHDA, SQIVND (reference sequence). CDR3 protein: CASRRDRGTEAFF. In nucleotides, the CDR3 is TGTGCCAGTAGACGGGACAGGGGGACTGAAGCTTTCTTT. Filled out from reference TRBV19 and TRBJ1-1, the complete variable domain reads DGGITQSPKYLFRKEGQNVTLSCEQNLNHDAMYWYRQDPGQGLRLIYYSQIVNDFQKGDIAEGYSVSREKKESFPLTVTSAQKNPTAFYLCASRRDRGTEAFFGQGTRLTVV.

CDR3 coding DNA: TGTGCCAGCAGCTTATACCCCCAATTGAGGCTCTCCTACGAGCAGTACTTC. This codes for CASSLYPQLRLSYEQYF. This chain uses TRBV7-9 with TRBJ2-7; no definite D call. V was clipped by 2 bases and J by 0 bases, with 17 bases between them. The CDR3 loop spans 17 amino acids. Looked up from germline, CDR1 is SEHNR and CDR2 is FQNEAQ (reference sequence).

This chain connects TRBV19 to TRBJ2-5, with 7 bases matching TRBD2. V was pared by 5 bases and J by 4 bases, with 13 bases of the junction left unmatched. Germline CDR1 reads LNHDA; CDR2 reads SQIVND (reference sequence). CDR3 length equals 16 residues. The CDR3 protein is CASSSPRRAGAETQYF. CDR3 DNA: TGTGCCAGTAGTTCTCCTCGAAGGGCGGGAGCAGAGACCCAGTACTTC.

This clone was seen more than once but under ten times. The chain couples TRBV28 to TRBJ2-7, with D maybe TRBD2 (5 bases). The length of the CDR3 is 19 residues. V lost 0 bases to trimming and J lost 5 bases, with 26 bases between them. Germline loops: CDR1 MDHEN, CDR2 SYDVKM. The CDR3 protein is CASSLWTRPQEYGVHEQYF. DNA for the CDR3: TGTGCCAGCAGTTTATGGACGAGGCCCCAGGAATACGGGGTCCACGAGCAGTACTTC. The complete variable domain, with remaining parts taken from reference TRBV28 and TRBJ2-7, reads DVKVTQSSRYLVKRTGEKVFLECVQDMDHENMFWYRQDPGLGLRLIYFSYDVKMKEKGDIPEGYSVSREKKERFSLILESASTNQTSMYLCASSLWTRPQEYGVHEQYFGPGTRLTVT.

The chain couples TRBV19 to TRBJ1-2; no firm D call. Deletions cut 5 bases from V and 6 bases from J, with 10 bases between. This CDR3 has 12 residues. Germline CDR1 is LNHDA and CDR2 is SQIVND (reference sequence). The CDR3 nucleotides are TGTGCCAGTAGTCGTGGGGAGGATGGCTACACCTTC. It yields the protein CASSRGEDGYTF.

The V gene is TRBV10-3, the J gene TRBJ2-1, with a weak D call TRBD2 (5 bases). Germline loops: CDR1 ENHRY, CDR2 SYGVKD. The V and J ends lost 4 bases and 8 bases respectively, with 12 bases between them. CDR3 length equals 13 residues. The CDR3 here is CAISVRAGDEQFF. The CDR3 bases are TGTGCCATCAGTGTGAGGGCTGGGGATGAGCAGTTCTTC.

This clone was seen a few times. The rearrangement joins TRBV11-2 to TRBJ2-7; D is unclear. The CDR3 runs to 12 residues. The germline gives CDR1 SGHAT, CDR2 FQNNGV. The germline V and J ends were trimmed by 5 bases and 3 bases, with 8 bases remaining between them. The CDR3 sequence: CASSAAGYEQYF. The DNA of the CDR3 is TGTGCCAGCAGCGCAGCAGGCTACGAGCAGTACTTC.

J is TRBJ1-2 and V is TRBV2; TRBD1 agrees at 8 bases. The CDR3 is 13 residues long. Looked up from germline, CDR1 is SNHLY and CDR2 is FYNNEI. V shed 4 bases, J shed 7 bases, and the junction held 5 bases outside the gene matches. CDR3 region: CASSVTGGFGYTF. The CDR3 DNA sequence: TGTGCCAGCAGTGTTACAGGGGGGTTTGGCTACACCTTC.